The source of this T cell receptor beta chain is a study of beta chain features in type 1 diabetes. In regard to this clone: Its antigen is unidentified.

Sequencing targeted expressed TCRB transcripts, as all isolated RNA had been reverse transcribed. This table comes from immunoSEQ multiplex PCR, and its TCRdb copy is limited to in-frame clones, with some not included. This sample has about 280,000 clones, with approximately 16% found just once. Findings and limits, study-wide: Moderate yet significant TCRB CDR3 shortening was seen in Type 1 diabetes patients in all four CD4+ subsets. Possibly, sequencing cDNA over-represented cells that had high TCR expression levels. Although PCR might favor shorter templates, it would do so equally in patients and controls. Naive, central memory and Treg TCRB repertoires seemed to resemble each other more closely in patients than they did in healthy donors. VDJ junctions from type 1 diabetes patients carried fewer insertions and larger deletions.

The sequence derives from a man between 18 and 35 years old with type 1 diabetes. The specimen sequenced was naive CD4+ T cells from blood.

The CDR3 nucleotides are TGTGCCAGCAGCGTACGTCCGGAGGGGGATACGCAGTATTTT. It encodes CASSVRPEGDTQYF. This chain joins TRBV9 and TRBJ2-3; TRBD2 is a possible D gene (6 bases). This CDR3 contains 14 residues. V dropped 1 base and J dropped 6 bases, with 12 bases sitting between them. The germline V gene has CDR1 SGDLS and CDR2 YYNGEE.